Listed here are 30 T cell receptor beta chains from one sample, sequenced in a study of OX40 agonist ivuxolimab in advanced cancers. Sequencing was performed with immunoSEQ multiplex PCR; in TCRdb, only in-frame clones are kept and a portion is missing. This table has fewer than 55,000 clones, roughly 79% appearing once. Sequencing used CD4+ or CD8+ T cells sorted from blood, obtained in a trial of the OX40 agonist ivuxolimab. The receptors were gathered from an adult with an advanced solid tumor such as melanoma, head and neck, liver or kidney cancer.

V and J are TRBV9 and TRBJ1-1; the D is unclear. CDR1 SGDLS and CDR2 YYNGEE come from the germline V gene. The CDR3 is 12 residues long. V lost 4 bases to trimming and J lost 0 bases, with 4 bases between them. The CDR3 DNA sequence: TGTGCCAGCAGCCCTTTGAACACTGAAGCTTTCTTT. Translation gives CASSPLNTEAFF.

The sample holds one count of this clone. The gene calls are TRBV2 and TRBJ2-3; possible D gene TRBD2, 5 bases. V lost 2 bases to trimming and J lost 2 bases, with 11 bases between them. The germline V gene has CDR1 SNHLY and CDR2 FYNNEI. CDR3 size: 15 residues. This CDR3 is CASSELRDLTDTQYF. The CDR3 DNA follows: TGTGCCAGCAGTGAACTTCGGGATCTCACAGATACGCAGTATTTT.

V and J are TRBV28 and TRBJ2-7; 7 nucleotides agree with TRBD1. CDR3 length equals 16 residues. Germline CDR1 MDHEN, CDR2 SYDVKM. V lost 6 bases, J lost 2 bases, and 13 bases stayed unmatched. The CDR3 sequence: CASSRDRDSPTYEQYV. The CDR3 nucleotides read TGTGCCAGCAGCAGAGACCGGGACAGCCCAACCTACGAGCAGTACGTC.

This chain joins TRBV27 and TRBJ2-1; D possibly corresponds to TRBD1 (7 bases). The V and J ends lost 3 bases and 9 bases respectively, with 18 bases between them. The CDR3 sequence is 15 residues long. Germline CDR1 and CDR2: MNHEY and SMNVEV (reference sequence). In nucleotides, the CDR3 is TGTGCCAGCAGTTTGGTGACAGGGTTGGAGGGTGAGCAGTTCTTC. Its translation: CASSLVTGLEGEQFF.

V gene TRBV27 combines with J gene TRBJ2-5; TRBD2 aligns across 10 bases. CDR1 and CDR2 (germline): MNHEY, SMNVEV (reference sequence). The CDR3 runs 16 residues. The junction had 3 bases not matched to a gene; V was cut back by 2 bases and J by 0 bases. The CDR3, as DNA: TGTGCCAGCAGTTTAGGGACTAGCGACTACCAAGAGACCCAGTACTTC. The encoded protein is CASSLGTSDYQETQYF.

In DNA, the CDR3 is TGTGCCAGCAGTTACTCGCCCAGAACCTACGAGCAGTACTTC. Translated: CASSYSPRTYEQYF. The V gene is TRBV6-6, the J gene TRBJ2-7, with D uncertain. There are 14 residues in the CDR3. Trimming shortened V by 0 bases and J by 2 bases, and 8 bases separated the two germline ends. CDR1 and CDR2 from the germline V gene are MNHNY and SVGAGI (reference sequence).

This sequence joins TRBV13 and TRBJ1-2, with D perhaps matching TRBD1 (5 bases). The CDR3 runs to 13 residues. Trimming removed 4 bases from V and 4 bases from J, with 10 bases in between. The V gene's germline CDR1 is PRHDT and CDR2 FYEKMQ (reference sequence). CDR3 sequence (DNA): TGTGCCAGCAGCTCCACAGGAGCCTATGGCTACACCTTC. This codes for CASSSTGAYGYTF.

The chain links TRBV5-1 to TRBJ2-1; either TRBD1 or TRBD2 may fit D (5 bases each). From germline, CDR1 is SGHRS and CDR2 YFSETQ. Trimming cost V 4 bases and J 6 bases, with 14 bases left between them. The CDR3 has 14 residues. CDR3: CASSDGTQINEQFF. The CDR3 coding sequence is TGCGCCAGCAGCGACGGGACGCAGATCAATGAGCAGTTCTTC.

The rearrangement links TRBV28 to TRBJ2-7; D uncertain. CDR3 length: 11 amino acids. V dropped 5 bases and J dropped 3 bases, with 5 bases sitting between them. CDR1 and CDR2 from the germline V gene are MDHEN and SYDVKM. The CDR3 protein is CASSGYYEQYV. DNA of the CDR3: TGTGCCAGCAGTGGATACTACGAGCAGTACGTC.

This sequence joins TRBV5-8 and TRBJ1-1; D gene uncertain. Trimming cost V 2 bases and J 10 bases, with 3 bases left between them. Germline V gene sequence: CDR1 SGHTS, CDR2 YDEGEE. CDR3 size: 9 residues. CDR3 sequence reads: CASSLGAFF. The CDR3, as DNA: TGTGCCAGCAGCTTAGGAGCTTTCTTT. The complete variable domain, with remaining parts taken from reference TRBV5-8 and TRBJ1-1, reads EAGVTQSPTHLIKTRGQQATLRCSPISGHTSVYWYQQALGLGLQFLLWYDEGEERNRGNFPPRFSGRQFPNYSSELNVNALELEDSALYLCASSLGAFFGQGTRLTVV.

This clone was seen once. CDR3 nucleotides: TGTGCCAGCAGTTTCTCCGTGGACTACGAGCAGTACGTC. Translated: CASSFSVDYEQYV. The J gene is TRBJ2-7, the V gene TRBV27; D ambiguous. The V gene lost 3 bases and the J gene lost 3 bases, with 9 bases spanning the gap. The CDR3 totals 13 residues. Germline values: CDR1 MNHEY, CDR2 SMNVEV (reference sequence).

The V gene is TRBV6-5, the J gene TRBJ1-2, with 7 bases matching TRBD1. J lost 7 bases, V lost 2 bases, and 13 bases had no gene match. This CDR3 is built from 16 residues. From germline, CDR1 is MNHEY and CDR2 SVGAGI. CDR3 nucleotides: TGTGCCAGCAGTTACCAGGACAGGTCAGGACGCGTTGGCTACACCTTC. Protein sequence: CASSYQDRSGRVGYTF.

This chain links TRBV5-4 with TRBJ1-4, with D unresolved. The CDR3 contains 15 residues. V lost 4 bases and J lost 3, with 13 bases in between. Germline V gives CDR1 SGHNT, CDR2 YYREEE (reference sequence). The CDR3 sequence is CASSRTASANEKLFF. The CDR3 nucleotides read TGTGCCAGCAGCCGGACGGCTTCGGCTAATGAAAAACTGTTTTTT.

This rearrangement joins TRBV6-6 to TRBJ1-5; 10 bases map to TRBD1. The length of the CDR3 is 14 residues. Germline lookup yields CDR1 MNHNY and CDR2 SVGAGI (reference sequence). The ends lost 6 bases at V and 6 bases at J; junction bases unmatched: 5. The CDR3 is CASSWGQGTQPQHF. The DNA for the CDR3 is TGTGCCAGCAGCTGGGGACAGGGGACTCAGCCCCAGCATTTT.

With regard to this clone: The sample holds other DNA sequences that translate to the same CDR3. This chain joins TRBV6-1 and TRBJ2-7; TRBD2 matches 11 bases. The germline CDR1 and CDR2 sequences are MNHNS and SASEGT. The CDR3 consists of 15 residues. The V and J ends lost 1 base and 3 bases, in that order; junction bases with no gene match: 2. The CDR3 loop reads CASSEEGLAVYEQYF. For the CDR3, the DNA is TGTGCCAGCAGTGAAGAGGGACTAGCGGTCTACGAGCAGTACTTC.

This clone was recorded a few times. V is TRBV28 and J is TRBJ2-1, with 8 bases lining up with TRBD1. The CDR3 is made up of 15 amino acids. V was clipped by 5 bases and J by 7 bases; unmatched bases: 10. Germline V CDR1 and CDR2: MDHEN, SYDVKM. CDR3 sequence (DNA): TGTGCCAGCAGTCCCACAGGGGGGTTAGGTAATGAGCAGTTCTTC. This translates into CASSPTGGLGNEQFF.

The chain combines TRBV19 with TRBJ2-2; D is undetermined. This CDR3 comprises 14 residues. CDR1 LNHDA and CDR2 SQIVND come from the germline V gene (reference sequence). The V end was cut by 7 bases, the J end by 0 bases, with 9 bases between. CDR3 in DNA: TGTGCCAGTACATTTTTGGCGAACACCGGGGAGCTGTTTTTT. Residues: CASTFLANTGELFF. The full variable domain, with the rest looked up from reference TRBV19 and TRBJ2-2, is DGGITQSPKYLFRKEGQNVTLSCEQNLNHDAMYWYRQDPGQGLRLIYYSQIVNDFQKGDIAEGYSVSREKKESFPLTVTSAQKNPTAFYLCASTFLANTGELFFGEGSRLTVL.

The chain combines TRBV7-2 with TRBJ2-1; D may be TRBD2 (7 bases). The CDR3 is made up of 10 amino acids. Germline CDR1 reads SGHTA; CDR2 reads FQGNSA. Trimming removed 5 bases from V and 15 bases from J, with 11 bases in between. CDR3 region: CASSRGAGFF. In nucleotides, the CDR3 is TGTGCCAGCAGCCGGGGGGCCGGGTTCTTC.

The rearrangement links TRBV5-4 to TRBJ2-1; 7 bases align to TRBD1. This CDR3 comprises 13 residues. The V and J ends lost 4 bases and 9 bases, in that order; junction bases with no gene match: 7. Germline CDR1 is SGHNT and CDR2 is YYREEE (reference sequence). The DNA for the CDR3 is TGTGCCAGCAGCCGAGAGGGGGCAGGTGAGCAGTTCTTC. Its protein is CASSREGAGEQFF.

The chain is built from TRBV21-1 and TRBJ2-7. TRBV21-1 is noted as a pseudogene. The CDR3 covers 12 residues. The chain's CDR3 is CASGQGGYEQYV. The CDR3 DNA is TGTGCCAGCGGTCAGGGGGGGTACGAGCAGTACGTC.

This clone was recorded a few times. The chain recombines TRBV28 with TRBJ2-5; D is unresolved. Germline V gene sequence: CDR1 MDHEN, CDR2 SYDVKM. CDR3 length: 12 amino acids. The V gene lost 1 base and the J gene lost 0 bases, with 0 bases spanning the gap. CDR3 sequence: CASSLYQETQYF. As DNA, the CDR3 is TGTGCCAGCAGTTTATACCAAGAGACCCAGTACTTC.

This sequence joins TRBV4-1 and TRBJ2-1; no clear D gene. V was pared by 5 bases and J by 0 bases, with 11 bases between. The CDR3 is 15 amino acids. Per the germline V gene, CDR1 is MGHRA and CDR2 is YSYEKL. The CDR3 bases are TGCGCCAGCAGCACCGGGTCGAGCTCCTACAATGAGCAGTTCTTC. Amino acid sequence: CASSTGSSSYNEQFF.

This rearrangement joins TRBV7-9 to TRBJ2-5; D may be TRBD1 (5 bases). The ends were cut back, 5 bases at V and 7 bases at J, with 8 bases in the middle. The CDR3 extends over 11 amino acids. CDR1 is SEHNR, CDR2 FQNEAQ, per germline (reference sequence). CDR3 coding DNA: TGTGCCAGCAGCATTACAGGGACCCAGTACTTC. Translated: CASSITGTQYF.

CDR3 sequence reads: CASSYLEGEGYTF. CDR3 DNA: TGTGCCAGCAGTTACTTAGAGGGGGAAGGCTACACCTTC. This sequence joins TRBV6-5 and TRBJ1-2, with TRBD1 as a possible D gene (6 bases). CDR3 size: 13 residues. The ends were cut back, 1 base at V and 8 bases at J, with 11 bases in the middle. Germline lookup yields CDR1 MNHEY and CDR2 SVGAGI.

The chain is built from TRBV19 and TRBJ2-7; D perhaps matches TRBD1 (6 bases). CDR3 length: 11 amino acids. Germline V gene sequence: CDR1 LNHDA, CDR2 SQIVND (reference sequence). V lost 3 bases, J lost 6 bases, and 6 bases lay in between. CDR3 protein: CASSMTGEQYF. DNA of the CDR3: TGTGCCAGTAGTATGACAGGCGAGCAGTACTTC.

As regards this clone: An end of the junction differs from the germline gene, which may be a read error. This chain links TRBV15 with TRBJ1-2; D call uncertain. Germline-derived CDR1 and CDR2 are LNHNV and YYDKDF (reference sequence). The CDR3 covers 15 residues. The CDR3 loop reads CATSRDTHINDGYTF. The DNA of the CDR3 is TGTGCCACCAGCAGAGATACACACATTAACGATGGCTACACCTTC.

The chain combines TRBV27 with TRBJ2-1; D perhaps matches TRBD1 (6 bases). Trimming shortened V by 6 bases and J by 7 bases, and 16 bases separated the two germline ends. Germline assignment: CDR1 MNHEY and CDR2 SMNVEV (reference sequence). The CDR3 spans 14 residues. This chain's CDR3 is CASRWGQGVNEQFF. CDR3 in DNA: TGTGCCAGCAGATGGGGGCAAGGGGTTAATGAGCAGTTCTTC.

The chain recombines TRBV4-3 with TRBJ2-7, with 11 nucleotides matching TRBD2. The ends lost 5 bases at V and 3 bases at J; junction bases unmatched: 3. The CDR3 spans 14 residues. Germline loops: CDR1 LGHNA, CDR2 YSLEER. The CDR3 protein is CASSSTSGSYEQYF. CDR3 nucleotides: TGCGCCAGCAGCTCAACTAGCGGGAGCTACGAGCAGTACTTC.

This clone was seen a handful of times. This chain connects TRBV27 to TRBJ2-7; D call uncertain. Germline CDR1 reads MNHEY; CDR2 reads SMNVEV (reference sequence). This CDR3 has 16 residues. V dropped 2 bases and J dropped 2 bases, with 16 bases sitting between them. This chain's CDR3 is CASSLIGNAIAYEQYF. The CDR3 coding sequence is TGTGCCAGCAGTTTAATAGGGAACGCTATCGCCTACGAGCAGTACTTC.

The chain links TRBV27 to TRBJ2-7, with 8 bases fitting TRBD2. Germline values: CDR1 MNHEY, CDR2 SMNVEV (reference sequence). The V segment lost 6 bases and the J segment 1 base; nucleotides outside the gene matches: 8. This CDR3 comprises 15 residues. The CDR3 reads CASRTAGTRSYEQYF. In nucleotides, the CDR3 is TGTGCCAGCAGGACCGCCGGGACTAGATCCTACGAGCAGTACTTC.